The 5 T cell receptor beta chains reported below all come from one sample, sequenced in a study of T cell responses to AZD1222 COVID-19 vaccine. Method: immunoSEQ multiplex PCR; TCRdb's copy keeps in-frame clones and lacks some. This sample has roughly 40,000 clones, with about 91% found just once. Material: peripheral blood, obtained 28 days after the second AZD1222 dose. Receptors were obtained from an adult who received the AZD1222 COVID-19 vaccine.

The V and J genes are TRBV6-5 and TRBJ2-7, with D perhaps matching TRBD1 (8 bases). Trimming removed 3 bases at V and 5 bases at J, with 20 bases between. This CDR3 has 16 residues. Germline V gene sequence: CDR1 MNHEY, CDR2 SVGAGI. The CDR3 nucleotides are TGTGCCAGCAGTTATTCTACCACAGGGGGGGGAAACGAGCAGTACTTC. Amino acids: CASSYSTTGGGNEQYF.

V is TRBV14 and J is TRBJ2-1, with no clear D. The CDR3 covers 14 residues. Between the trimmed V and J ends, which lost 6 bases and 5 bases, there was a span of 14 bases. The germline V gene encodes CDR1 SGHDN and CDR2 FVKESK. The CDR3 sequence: CASSEIDLNNEQFF. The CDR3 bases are TGTGCCAGCAGTGAGATTGATCTAAACAATGAGCAGTTCTTC.

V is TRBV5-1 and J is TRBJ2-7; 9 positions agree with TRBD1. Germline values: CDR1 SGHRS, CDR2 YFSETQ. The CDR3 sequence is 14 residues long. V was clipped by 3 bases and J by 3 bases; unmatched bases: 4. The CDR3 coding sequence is TGCGCCAGCAGCTGGGGGGACAGGGACTACGAGCAGTACTTC. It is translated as CASSWGDRDYEQYF.

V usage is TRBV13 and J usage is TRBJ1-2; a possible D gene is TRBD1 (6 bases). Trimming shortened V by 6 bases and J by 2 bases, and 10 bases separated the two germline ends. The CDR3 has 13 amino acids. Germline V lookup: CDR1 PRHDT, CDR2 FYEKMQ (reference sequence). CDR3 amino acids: CASRQGGNYGYTF. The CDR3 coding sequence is TGTGCCAGCAGACAAGGGGGGAACTATGGCTACACCTTC.

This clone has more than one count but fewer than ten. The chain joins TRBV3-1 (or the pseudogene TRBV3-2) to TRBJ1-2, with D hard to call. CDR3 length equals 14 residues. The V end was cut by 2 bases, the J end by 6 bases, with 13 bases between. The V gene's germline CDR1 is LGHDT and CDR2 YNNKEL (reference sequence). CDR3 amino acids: CASSQMGGSDGYTF. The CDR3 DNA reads TGTGCCAGCAGCCAAATGGGAGGGTCGGATGGCTACACCTTC.